The clone carrying this T cell receptor (beta chain) was recorded many times. The entry originates in a study of CD8 T cells in ankylosing spondylitis. Each CDR3 protein is one row after TCRdb ran MiXCR on the 5' RACE reads. The sample has 120,000 to 150,000 distinct CDR3 sequences; 7% to 9% are singletons. The CDR3 contains 12 residues. Trimming removed 7 bases at V and 0 bases at J, with 9 bases between. The germline CDR1 and CDR2 sequences are SQVTM and ANQGSEA. Sequencing was carried out using synovial fluid, either unsorted or a sorted T cell fraction (not recorded which). The receptor was isolated from a male donor with ankylosing spondylitis. The chain employs TRBV29-1 and TRBJ1-2; D is undetermined. The CDR3 is CSAGYPNYGYTF. The CDR3 region has the DNA TGCAGCGCTGGATACCCTAACTATGGCTACACCTTC.